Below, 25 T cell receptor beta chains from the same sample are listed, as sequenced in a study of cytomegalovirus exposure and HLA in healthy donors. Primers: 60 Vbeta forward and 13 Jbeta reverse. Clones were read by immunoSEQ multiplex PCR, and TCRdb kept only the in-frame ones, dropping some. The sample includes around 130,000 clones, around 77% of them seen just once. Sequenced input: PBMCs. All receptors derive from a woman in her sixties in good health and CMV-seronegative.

The CDR3 reads CASTLSPGMTEAFF. The CDR3 region has the DNA TGTGCCAGTACTTTGAGTCCGGGTATGACTGAAGCTTTCTTT. The chain joins TRBV19 to TRBJ1-1; D not certain. This CDR3 has 14 residues. Trimming took 7 bases from V and 5 from J, leaving 17 bases between them. Germline-derived CDR1 and CDR2 are LNHDA and SQIVND (reference sequence).

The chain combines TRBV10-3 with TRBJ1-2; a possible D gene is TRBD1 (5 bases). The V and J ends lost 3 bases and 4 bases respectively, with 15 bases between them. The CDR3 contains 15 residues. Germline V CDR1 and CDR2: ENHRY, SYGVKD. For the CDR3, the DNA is TGTGCCATCAGTGATCACCTCACAGGCATCTATGGCTACACCTTC. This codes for CAISDHLTGIYGYTF.

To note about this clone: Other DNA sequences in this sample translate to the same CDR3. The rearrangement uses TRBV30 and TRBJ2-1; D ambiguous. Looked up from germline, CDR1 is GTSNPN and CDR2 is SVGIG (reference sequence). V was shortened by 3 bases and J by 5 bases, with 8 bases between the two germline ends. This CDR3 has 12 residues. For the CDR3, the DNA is TGTGCCTGGAGCGTACTAAACAATGAGCAGTTCTTC. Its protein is CAWSVLNNEQFF.

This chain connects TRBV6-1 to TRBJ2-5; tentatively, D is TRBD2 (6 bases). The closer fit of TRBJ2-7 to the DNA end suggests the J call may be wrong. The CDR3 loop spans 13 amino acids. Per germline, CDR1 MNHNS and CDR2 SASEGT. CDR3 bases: TGTGCCAGCAGAGAGGAGGGTATCTACGAGCAGTACTTC. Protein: CASREEGIYEQYF.

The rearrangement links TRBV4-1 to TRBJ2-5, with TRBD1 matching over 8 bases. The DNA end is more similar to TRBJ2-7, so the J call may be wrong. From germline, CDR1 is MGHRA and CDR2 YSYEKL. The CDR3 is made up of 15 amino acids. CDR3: CASSQAPTGDYEQYF. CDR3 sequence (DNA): TGCGCCAGCAGCCAAGCCCCGACAGGGGACTACGAGCAGTACTTC.

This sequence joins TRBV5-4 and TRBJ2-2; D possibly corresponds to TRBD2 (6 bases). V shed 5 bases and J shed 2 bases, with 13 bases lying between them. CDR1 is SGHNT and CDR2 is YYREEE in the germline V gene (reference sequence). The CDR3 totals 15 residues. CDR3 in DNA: TGTGCCAGCAGTTCCGGGACTGGAAACACCGGGGAGCTGTTTTTT. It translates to CASSSGTGNTGELFF.

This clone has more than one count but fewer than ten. CDR3 nucleotides: TGTGCCAGCAGTCCGGACAGGGGGGCGGGCGAGCAGTACTTC. It is translated as CASSPDRGAGEQYF. The rearrangement uses TRBV5-6 and TRBJ2-7; 10 nucleotides agree with TRBD1. Germline assignment: CDR1 SGHDT and CDR2 YYEEEE. The ends lost 5 bases at V and 6 bases at J; junction bases unmatched: 8. This CDR3 spans 14 amino acids.

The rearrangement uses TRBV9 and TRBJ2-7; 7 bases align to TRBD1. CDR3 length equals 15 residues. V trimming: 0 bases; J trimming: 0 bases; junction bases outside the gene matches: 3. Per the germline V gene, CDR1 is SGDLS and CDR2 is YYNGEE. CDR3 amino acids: CASSVGGGNSYEQYF. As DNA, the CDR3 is TGTGCCAGCAGCGTAGGAGGGGGCAACTCCTACGAGCAGTACTTC.

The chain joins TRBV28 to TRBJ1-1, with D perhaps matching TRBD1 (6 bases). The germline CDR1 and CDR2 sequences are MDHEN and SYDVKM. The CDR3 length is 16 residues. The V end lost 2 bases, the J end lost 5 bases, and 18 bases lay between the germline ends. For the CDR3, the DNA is TGTGCCAGCAGTTTACCTCCGGGCAGGGGTGGAACTGAAGCTTTCTTT. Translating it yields CASSLPPGRGGTEAFF.

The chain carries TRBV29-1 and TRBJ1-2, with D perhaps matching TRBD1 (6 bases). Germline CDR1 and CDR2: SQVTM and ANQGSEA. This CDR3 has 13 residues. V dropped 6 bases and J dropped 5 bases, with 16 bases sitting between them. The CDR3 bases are TGCAGCGTCCGAGGGGGTTTAGAGTATGGCTACACCTTC. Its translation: CSVRGGLEYGYTF. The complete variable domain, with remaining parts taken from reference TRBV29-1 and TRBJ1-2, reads SAVISQKPSRDICQRGTSLTIQCQVDSQVTMMFWYRQQPGQSLTLIATANQGSEATYESGFVIDKFPISRPNLTFSTLTVSNMSPEDSSIYLCSVRGGLEYGYTFGSGTRLTVV.

Here the CDR3 DNA reads TGTGCCACCAGCGGAAGGGGAACCGGACAGGGTGATCAGCCCCAGCATTTT. Residues: CATSGRGTGQGDQPQHF. The J gene is TRBJ1-5, the V gene TRBV15, with 8 positions matching TRBD1. CDR1 LNHNV and CDR2 YYDKDF come from the germline V gene (reference sequence). The length of the CDR3 is 17 residues. V lost 5 bases to trimming and J lost 5 bases; unmatched junction nucleotides: 14.

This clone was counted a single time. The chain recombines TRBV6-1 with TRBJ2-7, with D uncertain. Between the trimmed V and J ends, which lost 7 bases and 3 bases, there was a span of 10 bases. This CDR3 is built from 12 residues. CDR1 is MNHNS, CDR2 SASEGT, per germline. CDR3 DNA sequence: TGTGCCAGCACCGAACAAGTCTACGAGCAGTACTTC. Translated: CASTEQVYEQYF.

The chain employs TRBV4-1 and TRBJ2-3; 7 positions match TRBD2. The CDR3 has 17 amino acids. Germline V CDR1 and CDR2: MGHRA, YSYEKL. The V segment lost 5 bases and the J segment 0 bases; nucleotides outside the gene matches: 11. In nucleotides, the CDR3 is TGCGCCAGCAGCTCAAGCGGGGCCTACAAAAGCACAGATACGCAGTATTTT. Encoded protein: CASSSSGAYKSTDTQYF.

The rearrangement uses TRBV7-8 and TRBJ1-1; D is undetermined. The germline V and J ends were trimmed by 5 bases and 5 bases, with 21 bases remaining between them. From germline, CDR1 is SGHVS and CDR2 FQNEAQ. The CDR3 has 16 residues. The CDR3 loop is CASSPTRGGLITEAFF. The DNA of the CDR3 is TGTGCCAGCAGCCCTACCCGAGGTGGGTTGATTACTGAAGCTTTCTTT.

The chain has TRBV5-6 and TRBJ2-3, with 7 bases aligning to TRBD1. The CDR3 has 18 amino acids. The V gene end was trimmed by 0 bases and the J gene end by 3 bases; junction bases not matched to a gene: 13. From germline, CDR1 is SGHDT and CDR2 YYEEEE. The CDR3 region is CASSLVSRDSFSTDTQYF. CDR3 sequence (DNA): TGTGCCAGCAGCTTGGTATCCCGGGACAGTTTTTCTACAGATACGCAGTATTTT.

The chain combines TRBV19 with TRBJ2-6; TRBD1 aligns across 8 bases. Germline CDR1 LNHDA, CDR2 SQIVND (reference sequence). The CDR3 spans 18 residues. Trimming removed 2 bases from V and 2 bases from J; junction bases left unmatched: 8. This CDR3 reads CASSIFGQGTAGANVLTF. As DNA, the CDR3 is TGTGCCAGTAGTATATTTGGACAGGGTACGGCTGGGGCCAACGTCCTGACTTTC.

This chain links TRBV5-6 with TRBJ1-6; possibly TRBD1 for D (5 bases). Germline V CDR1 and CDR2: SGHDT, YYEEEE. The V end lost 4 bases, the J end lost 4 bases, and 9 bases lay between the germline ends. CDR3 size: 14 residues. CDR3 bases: TGTGCCAGCAGCGCGGGACGGTATAATTCACCCCTCCACTTT. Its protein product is CASSAGRYNSPLHF.

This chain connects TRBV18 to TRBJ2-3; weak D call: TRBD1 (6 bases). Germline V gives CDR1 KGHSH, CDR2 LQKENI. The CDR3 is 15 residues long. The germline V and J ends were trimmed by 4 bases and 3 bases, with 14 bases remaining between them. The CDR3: CASSLSRGATDTQYF. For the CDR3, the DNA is TGTGCCAGCTCACTTTCCAGGGGAGCGACAGATACGCAGTATTTT. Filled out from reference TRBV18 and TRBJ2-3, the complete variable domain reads NAGVMQNPRHLVRRRGQEARLRCSPMKGHSHVYWYRQLPEEGLKFMVYLQKENIIDESGMPKERFSAEFPKEGPSILRIQQVVRGDSAAYFCASSLSRGATDTQYFGPGTRLTVL.

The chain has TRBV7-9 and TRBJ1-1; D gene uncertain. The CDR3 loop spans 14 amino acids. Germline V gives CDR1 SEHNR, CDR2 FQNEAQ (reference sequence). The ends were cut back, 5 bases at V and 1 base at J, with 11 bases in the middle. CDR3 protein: CASSAPTENTEAFF. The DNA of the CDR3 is TGTGCCAGCAGCGCCCCGACTGAGAACACTGAAGCTTTCTTT.

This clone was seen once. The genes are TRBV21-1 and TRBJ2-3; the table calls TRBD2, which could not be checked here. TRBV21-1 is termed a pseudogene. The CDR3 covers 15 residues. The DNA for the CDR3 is TGTGCCAGCAGACCCGTGAACGGGTACACAGATACGCAGTATTTT. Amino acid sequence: CASRPVNGYTDTQYF.

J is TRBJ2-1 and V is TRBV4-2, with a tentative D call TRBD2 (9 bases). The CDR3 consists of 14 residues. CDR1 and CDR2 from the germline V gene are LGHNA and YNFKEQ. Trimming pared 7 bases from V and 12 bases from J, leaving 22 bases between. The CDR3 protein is CASTQGAGGGGQFF. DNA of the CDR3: TGTGCCAGCACGCAGGGGGCAGGCGGGGGGGGGCAGTTCTTC.

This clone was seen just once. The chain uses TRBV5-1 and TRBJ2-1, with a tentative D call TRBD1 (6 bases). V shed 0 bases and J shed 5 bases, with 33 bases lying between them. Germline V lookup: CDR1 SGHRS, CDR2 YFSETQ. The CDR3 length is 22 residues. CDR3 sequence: CASSLVGQRVWGTTRTNNEQFF. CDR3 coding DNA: TGCGCCAGCAGCTTGGTAGGACAGAGAGTCTGGGGAACTACGAGAACCAACAATGAGCAGTTCTTC.

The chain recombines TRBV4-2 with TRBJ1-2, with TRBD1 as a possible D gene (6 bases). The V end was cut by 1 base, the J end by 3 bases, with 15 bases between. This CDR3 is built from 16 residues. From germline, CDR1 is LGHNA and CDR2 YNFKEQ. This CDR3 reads CASSQVGTGLDYGYTF. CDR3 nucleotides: TGTGCCAGCAGCCAAGTCGGTACAGGGTTAGACTATGGCTACACCTTC.

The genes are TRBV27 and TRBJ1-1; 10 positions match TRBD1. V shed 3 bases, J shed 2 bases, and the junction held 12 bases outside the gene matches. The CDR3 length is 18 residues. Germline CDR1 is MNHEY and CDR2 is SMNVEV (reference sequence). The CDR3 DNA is TGTGCCAGCAGTTTGCTGGGACAGGGGACCTTCGGAAACACTGAAGCTTTCTTT. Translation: CASSLLGQGTFGNTEAFF.

Here the CDR3 reads CASSPGGQGNTGELFF. CDR3 sequence (DNA): TGTGCCAGCAGCCCGGGGGGACAGGGAAACACCGGGGAGCTGTTTTTT. This sequence joins TRBV7-3 and TRBJ2-2, with 9 bases that match TRBD1. J lost 2 bases, V lost 5 bases, and 6 bases had no gene match. The CDR3 is made up of 16 amino acids. The V gene's germline CDR1 is SGHTA and CDR2 FQGTGA.